The sequence of this T cell receptor beta chain was determined in a study of blood T cell repertoires in COVID-19. Looking at the study overall: Samples came from the United States, Italy and Spain, spanning acute and convalescent COVID-19.

CDR3 size: 12 residues. Germline V lookup: CDR1 SNHLY, CDR2 FYNNEI. V shed 4 bases and J shed 10 bases, with 8 bases lying between them. In the original workflow: Amplifying reference gene primers gave estimates of nucleated cell counts. Here immunoSEQ multiplex PCR was the method, and the copy in TCRdb shows in-frame clones only, minus some. V and J calls and clone size follow that table, whereas D and trimming were derived from the DNA. The sample has approximately 210,000 clones, around four fifths seen once. The chain has TRBV2 and TRBJ1-6; D may be TRBD1 (6 bases). This sequence originates from a woman of 80 years or more with COVID-19, enrolled during active disease. The material sequenced was peripheral blood. The CDR3 nucleotides read TGTGCCAGCAGTGCCCAGGGGTCACCCCTCCACTTT. It specifies CASSAQGSPLHF.